This TCR beta chain was profiled in a study of early T cells in non-severe SARS-CoV-2 infection. Study-wide background: RNA in bulk from unsorted whole blood was sequenced, and chains were unpaired.

One entry per CDR3 protein results from TCRdb running MiXCR on the 5' RACE reads. The sample has tens of thousands of distinct CDR3 sequences, 9% to 15% seen once; the top ten hold approximately 5%. This clonotype was picked up many times. V was trimmed by 6 bases and J by 4 bases, leaving 13 bases between them. The CDR3 consists of 15 residues. The germline V gene encodes CDR1 MNHEY and CDR2 SMNVEV (reference sequence). This chain links TRBV27 with TRBJ2-6, with D unresolved. The TCR was taken from an adult who was a healthcare worker with PCR-confirmed SARS-CoV-2 infection or an uninfected control (not recorded which). The source material was whole blood. In DNA, the CDR3 is TGTGCCAGCAGGGTTGGTGTGGCCGGGGCCAACGTCCTGACTTTC. Translated, it gives CASRVGVAGANVLTF.